The subject of this entry is one T cell receptor (beta chain). Its antigen is currently not known. Base qualities were left out, and no much larger clone turns up one base away. These data belong to a study of blood T cell repertoires in COVID-19 (dated by TCRdb to the early 2020s). Context from the whole study: The collaborator samples originated in the United States, Italy and Spain and spanned the acute and convalescent phases of COVID-19. Subjects who had been exposed to COVID-19, were actively infected with it, or had recovered from it provided the deeply sampled blood TCRbeta repertoires that made up the dataset. The repertoires were made available in a free public database intended to serve as a resource for research on the immune response to SARS-CoV-2. Where available, HLA class I and class II types were taken from metadata supplied by the sample provider and were not determined by assay-based typing. The material from the prospective study consisted of cDNA or gDNA derived from T cells, B-cell-depleted T cells, or PBMCs. Sample metadata almost always included a de-identified subject ID, COVID-19 status, age in years and sex. The samples were drawn from the first 160 participants of the ongoing ImmuneRACE study and from under 1,500 subjects provided by 6 global collaborators.

TCRbeta CDR3 regions were amplified from genomic DNA using the immunoSEQ Assay, a bias-controlled multiplex PCR. The source study handled its data this way. The number of nucleated cells in each sample was estimated by amplification of reference gene primers within the assay. Sequence reads were collapsed and filtered to measure the absolute abundance of every unique TCRbeta CDR3 rearrangement. For each sample, productive Simpson clonality was calculated by taking the square root of Simpson's diversity index across productive rearrangements. Sourced from immuneACCESS, this table was stored by TCRdb with only in-frame sequences that have V and J called. A share of the clones is absent; for the studies checked, an unresolved V gene accounts for under half, and the remainder has no known explanation. V and J calls and clone size are copied from that table; D and trimming were computed from the DNA. Across this sample there are approximately 200,000 clones, with 70% to 90% seen only once. Of the sample, 9.5% to 12% falls within the top ten clones.

CDR1 and CDR2, looked up from the germline V gene (reference sequence), are LNHDA and SQIVND. V is trimmed back by 5 bases and J by 4 bases, and the junction contains 8 bases that no gene match accounts for. The CDR3 starts with the cysteine, ends with the phenylalanine, and has 14 residues. Of the read, only the CDR3 DNA is kept; its 42 bases are in frame from base 1. The collaborating institutions used their own protocols to collect whole blood in K2EDTA tubes. For TCRbeta analysis, collaborator samples were shipped as frozen whole blood, as isolated PBMCs, or as DNA extracted from either sample type. What the authors observed across the whole study: Clinical and demographic metadata were provided uncurated, with the amount varying by source and participant.

The rearrangement combines TRBV19 with TRBJ2-7, with 7 bases matching TRBD2. Sequencing used peripheral blood. This TCR derives from a human donor with active or convalescent COVID-19. The donor label of this sample is uncertain. The DNA is as follows: TGTGCCAGTAGTCCTAATTGGGGGGGGTACGAGCAGTACTTC. Its translation reads: CASSPNWGGYEQYF.